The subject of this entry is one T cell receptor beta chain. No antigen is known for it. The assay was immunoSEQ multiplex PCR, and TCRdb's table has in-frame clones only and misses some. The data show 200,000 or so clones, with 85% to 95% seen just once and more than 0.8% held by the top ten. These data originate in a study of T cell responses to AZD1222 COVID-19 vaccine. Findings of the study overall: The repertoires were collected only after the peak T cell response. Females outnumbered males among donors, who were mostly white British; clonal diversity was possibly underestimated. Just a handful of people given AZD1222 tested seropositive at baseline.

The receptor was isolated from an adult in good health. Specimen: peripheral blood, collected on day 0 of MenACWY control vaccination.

This CDR3 is CASSRGGIRGSENTEAFF. The CDR3 nucleotides are TGCGCCAGCAGCCGGGGAGGTATCAGGGGGTCCGAGAACACTGAAGCTTTCTTT. This chain connects TRBV5-1 to TRBJ1-1; 7 bases are shared with TRBD1. The germline V gene encodes CDR1 SGHRS and CDR2 YFSETQ. V lost 4 bases and J lost 1; bases outside the gene matches: 16. The CDR3 is 18 amino acids.